A selection of T cell receptor beta chains follows, all from one sample in a study of shared clonotypes between healthy human individuals. Profiling relied on immunoSEQ multiplex PCR, and the TCRdb table lists in-frame clones only, not all of them. The repertoire holds about 600,000 clones, with roughly 72% as singletons. Source material: PBMCs. These receptors all stem from a woman in her thirties or forties in good health. Some clones in this sample may be carry-over from other donors' samples. The CDR3 runs from the conserved cysteine through the conserved F or W. D genes are given only for firm matches. Some rows mark clone size as missing; the rest say once, few, many or name a class of expanded clone.

clone_size: many
d_call: -
j_call: TRBJ1-1
v_call: TRBV28
cdr3_nt: TGTGCCAGCAGTTATGCAGCTGAAGCTTTCTTT
cdr3_aa: CASSYAAEAFF

clone_size: once
d_call: -
j_call: TRBJ2-7
v_call: TRBV18
cdr3_nt: TGTGCCAGCTCACCGGAGGGCCGGGGCGAGCAGTACTTC
cdr3_aa: CASSPEGRGEQYF

clone_size: many
d_call: TRBD1
j_call: TRBJ1-1
v_call: TRBV5-1
cdr3_nt: TGCGCCAGCAGCTTGGCGACAGGGCCCCACACTGAAGCTTTCTTT
cdr3_aa: CASSLATGPHTEAFF

clone_size: -
d_call: -
j_call: TRBJ2-7
v_call: TRBV9
cdr3_nt: TGTGCCAGCAGCGTAGTTGCCGAAGACTACGAGCAGTACTTC
cdr3_aa: CASSVVAEDYEQYF

clone_size: -
d_call: TRBD2
j_call: TRBJ2-1
v_call: TRBV18
cdr3_nt: TGTGCCAGCTCTCCACAACTAGCGGGAGGAGGAAATGAGCAGTTCTTC
cdr3_aa: CASSPQLAGGGNEQFF

clone_size: -
d_call: -
j_call: TRBJ1-1
v_call: TRBV21-1
cdr3_nt: TGTGCCAGCAGCAAGGCCGACACTGAAGCTTTCTTT
cdr3_aa: CASSKADTEAFF

clone_size: -
d_call: TRBD1
j_call: TRBJ1-6
v_call: TRBV30
cdr3_nt: TGTGCCTGGAGCCAAATTACAGGGGGCACGGATAATTCACCCCTCCACTTT
cdr3_aa: CAWSQITGGTDNSPLHF

clone_size: -
d_call: -
j_call: TRBJ2-1
v_call: TRBV27
cdr3_nt: TGTGCCAGCAGCACCCGGGCTATCCGATTTGAGCAGTTCTTC
cdr3_aa: CASSTRAIRFEQFF

clone_size: many
d_call: -
j_call: TRBJ2-7
v_call: TRBV10-1
cdr3_nt: TGCGCCACCCGACGAAGGACAGGGGGTAGGCTAGCGGGAGTGATTGGCGAGCAGTACTTC
cdr3_aa: CATRRRTGGRLAGVIGEQYF

clone_size: -
d_call: -
j_call: TRBJ2-1
v_call: TRBV25-1
cdr3_nt: TGTGCCAGCAGGAGGGGATCCTACAATGAGCAGTTCTTC
cdr3_aa: CASRRGSYNEQFF

clone_size: once
d_call: -
j_call: TRBJ2-2
v_call: TRBV7-6
cdr3_nt: TGTGCCAGCAGCTTAGGCACCCGAGGCACCGGGGAGCTGTTTTTT
cdr3_aa: CASSLGTRGTGELFF

clone_size: -
d_call: -
j_call: TRBJ2-5
v_call: TRBV4-1
cdr3_nt: TGCGCCAGCAGCCAAGAGAGCGTTGTACAAGAGACCCAGTACTTC
cdr3_aa: CASSQESVVQETQYF

clone_size: once
d_call: -
j_call: TRBJ2-5
v_call: TRBV5-1
cdr3_nt: TGCGCCAGCAGCCCAAACCAAGAGACCCAGTACTTC
cdr3_aa: CASSPNQETQYF

clone_size: -
d_call: TRBD2
j_call: TRBJ2-2
v_call: TRBV5-4
cdr3_nt: TGTGCCAGCAGCCCAGCGGGAGGGTTGGGGGAGCTGTTTTTT
cdr3_aa: CASSPAGGLGELFF

clone_size: -
d_call: TRBD1
j_call: TRBJ2-7
v_call: TRBV28
cdr3_nt: TGTGCCAGCAGTCCCCCAGGGGGCAAGGACGAGCAGTACTTC
cdr3_aa: CASSPPGGKDEQYF

clone_size: -
d_call: -
j_call: TRBJ1-3
v_call: TRBV5-5
cdr3_nt: TGTGCCAGCAGCTTGGAGGAGGGGAGGAACACCATATATTTT
cdr3_aa: CASSLEEGRNTIYF

clone_size: -
d_call: -
j_call: TRBJ2-7
v_call: TRBV15
cdr3_nt: TGTGCCACCAGCAGAGATTTGGGGGGAGTTTACGAGCAGTACTTC
cdr3_aa: CATSRDLGGVYEQYF

clone_size: -
d_call: TRBD1
j_call: TRBJ2-1
v_call: TRBV14
cdr3_nt: TGTGCCAGCAGCCAAGGCCAAATCGGACAGGGGAGGAATGAGCAGTTCTTC
cdr3_aa: CASSQGQIGQGRNEQFF

clone_size: -
d_call: -
j_call: TRBJ2-1
v_call: TRBV10-1
cdr3_nt: TGCGCCAGCAGTGAGTCGTGGCCTGGGGCTAATGAGCAGTTCTTC
cdr3_aa: CASSESWPGANEQFF

clone_size: -
d_call: -
j_call: TRBJ2-2
v_call: TRBV27
cdr3_nt: TGTGCCAGCACCGTCTATCTCGGGAGAGGTAACACCGGGGAGCTGTTTTTT
cdr3_aa: CASTVYLGRGNTGELFF

clone_size: -
d_call: -
j_call: TRBJ2-2
v_call: TRBV5-1
cdr3_nt: TGCGCCAGCAGCTTGGATGTGCATACGAACACCGGGGAGCTGTTTTTT
cdr3_aa: CASSLDVHTNTGELFF

clone_size: -
d_call: -
j_call: TRBJ2-1
v_call: TRBV7-2
cdr3_nt: TGTGCCAGCAGCTTATCTGCTGAGCAGTTCTTC
cdr3_aa: CASSLSAEQFF

clone_size: -
d_call: TRBD2
j_call: TRBJ2-1
v_call: TRBV6-6
cdr3_nt: TGTGCCAGCAGTTACTCCCGGGGGGGTGAGCAGTTCTTC
cdr3_aa: CASSYSRGGEQFF

clone_size: -
d_call: TRBD2
j_call: TRBJ2-7
v_call: TRBV4-3
cdr3_nt: TGCGCCAGCAGCCAAGATAAGGGACTACCCGAGTACTTC
cdr3_aa: CASSQDKGLPEYF